This T cell receptor (beta chain) was recovered during a study of post-analysis software for immune sequencing data. General study points: Elevated frequency relative to controls characterized roughly five TRBV segments in patients, TRBV5-6, TRBV5-1 and TRBV20-1 among them.

The authors incorporated unique molecular identifiers into the TCR beta cDNA libraries. TCRdb redid the calling of the PCR reads with MiXCR, one entry per CDR3 protein. The sample contains 750,000 to 950,000 distinct CDR3 sequences, 46% of which appear only once. A remark on this clonotype: Its antigen remains unidentified.

The CDR3 consists of 15 residues. V shed 7 bases, J shed 3 bases, and the junction held 10 bases outside the gene matches. Germline V gives CDR1 DFQATT, CDR2 SNEGSKA (reference sequence). Input material: blood. This receptor was identified in a girl between 5 and 17 years old with multiple sclerosis. This sequence joins TRBV20-1 and TRBJ2-1, with 9 bases matching TRBD2. The DNA for the CDR3 is TGCAGTGTCGCTAGCGGGAACCTCGACTACAATGAGCAGTTCTTC. This gives the protein CSVASGNLDYNEQFF.